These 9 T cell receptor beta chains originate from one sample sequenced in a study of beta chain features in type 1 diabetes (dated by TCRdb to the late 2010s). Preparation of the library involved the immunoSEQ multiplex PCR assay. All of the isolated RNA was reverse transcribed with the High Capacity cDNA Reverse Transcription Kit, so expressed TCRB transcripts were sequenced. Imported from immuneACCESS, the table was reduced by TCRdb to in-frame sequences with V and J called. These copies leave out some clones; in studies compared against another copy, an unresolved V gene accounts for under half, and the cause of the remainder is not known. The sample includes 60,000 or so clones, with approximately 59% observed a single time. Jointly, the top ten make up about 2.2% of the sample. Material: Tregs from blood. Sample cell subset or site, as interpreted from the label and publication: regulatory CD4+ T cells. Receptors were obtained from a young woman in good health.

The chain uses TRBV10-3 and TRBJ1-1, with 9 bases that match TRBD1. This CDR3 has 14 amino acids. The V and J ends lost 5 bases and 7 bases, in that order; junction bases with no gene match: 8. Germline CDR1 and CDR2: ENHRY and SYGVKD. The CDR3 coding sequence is TGTGCCATCAGTTCGGACAGGGGACGGAATGAAGCTTTCTTT. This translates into CAISSDRGRNEAFF.

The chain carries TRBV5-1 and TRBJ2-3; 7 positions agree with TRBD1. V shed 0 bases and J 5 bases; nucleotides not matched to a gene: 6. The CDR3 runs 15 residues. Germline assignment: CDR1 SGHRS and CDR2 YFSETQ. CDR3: CASSLGVTGQDTQYF. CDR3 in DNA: TGCGCCAGCAGCTTGGGTGTGACAGGGCAAGATACGCAGTATTTT.

Written as DNA, the CDR3 is TGTGCCAGCAGTGGGGCAGGTGATCAGCCCCAGCATTTT. Its protein is CASSGAGDQPQHF. V usage is TRBV6-1 and J usage is TRBJ1-5, with D unclear. Germline assignment: CDR1 MNHNS and CDR2 SASEGT. V was clipped by 4 bases and J by 5 bases, with 9 bases between them. The CDR3 contains 13 residues.

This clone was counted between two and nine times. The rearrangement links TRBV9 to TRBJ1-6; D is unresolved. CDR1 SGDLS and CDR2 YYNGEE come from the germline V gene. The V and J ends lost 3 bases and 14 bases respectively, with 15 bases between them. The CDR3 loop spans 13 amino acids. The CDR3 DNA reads TGTGCCAGCAGCGGTTCGGCCCGGGGATCCCTCCACTTT. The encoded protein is CASSGSARGSLHF.

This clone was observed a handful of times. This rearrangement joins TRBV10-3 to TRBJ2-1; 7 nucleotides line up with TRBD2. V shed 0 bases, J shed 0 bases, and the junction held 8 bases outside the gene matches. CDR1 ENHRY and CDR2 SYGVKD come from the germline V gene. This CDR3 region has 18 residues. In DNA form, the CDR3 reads TGTGCCATCAGTGAGTCGATCAGCGGGACGACCTCCTACAATGAGCAGTTCTTC. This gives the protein CAISESISGTTSYNEQFF.

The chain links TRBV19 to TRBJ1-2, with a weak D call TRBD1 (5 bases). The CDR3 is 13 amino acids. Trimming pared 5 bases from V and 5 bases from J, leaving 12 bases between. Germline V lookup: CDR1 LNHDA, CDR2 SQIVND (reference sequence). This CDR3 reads CASSAQGLYGYTF. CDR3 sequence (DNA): TGTGCCAGTAGTGCCCAGGGATTATATGGCTACACCTTC.

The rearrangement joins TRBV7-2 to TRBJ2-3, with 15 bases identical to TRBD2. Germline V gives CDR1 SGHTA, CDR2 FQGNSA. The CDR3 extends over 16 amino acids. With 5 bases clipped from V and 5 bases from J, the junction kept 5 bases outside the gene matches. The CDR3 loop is CASSPGLAGGGDTQYF. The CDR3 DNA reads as TGTGCCAGCAGCCCGGGACTAGCGGGGGGTGGAGATACGCAGTATTTT. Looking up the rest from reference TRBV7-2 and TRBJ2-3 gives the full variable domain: GAGVSQSPSNKVTEKGKDVELRCDPISGHTALYWYRQSLGQGLEFLIYFQGNSAPDKSGLPSDRFSAERTGGSVSTLTIQRTQQEDSAVYLCASSPGLAGGGDTQYFGPGTRLTVL.

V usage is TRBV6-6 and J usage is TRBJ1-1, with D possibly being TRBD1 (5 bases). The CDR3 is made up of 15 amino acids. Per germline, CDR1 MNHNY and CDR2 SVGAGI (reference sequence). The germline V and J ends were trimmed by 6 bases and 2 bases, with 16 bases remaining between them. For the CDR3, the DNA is TGTGCCAGCAGAGGGGAACAGGTACTCAACACTGAAGCTTTCTTT. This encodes CASRGEQVLNTEAFF.

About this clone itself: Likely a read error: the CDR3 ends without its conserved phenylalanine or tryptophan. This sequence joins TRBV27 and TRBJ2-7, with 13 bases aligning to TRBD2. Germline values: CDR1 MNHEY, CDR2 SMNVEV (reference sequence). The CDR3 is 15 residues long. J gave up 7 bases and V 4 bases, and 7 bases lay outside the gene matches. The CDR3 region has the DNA TGTGCCAGCAGTTCCCCGACTAGCGGGAGGATGGAGCAGTACTGC. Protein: CASSSPTSGRMEQYC.